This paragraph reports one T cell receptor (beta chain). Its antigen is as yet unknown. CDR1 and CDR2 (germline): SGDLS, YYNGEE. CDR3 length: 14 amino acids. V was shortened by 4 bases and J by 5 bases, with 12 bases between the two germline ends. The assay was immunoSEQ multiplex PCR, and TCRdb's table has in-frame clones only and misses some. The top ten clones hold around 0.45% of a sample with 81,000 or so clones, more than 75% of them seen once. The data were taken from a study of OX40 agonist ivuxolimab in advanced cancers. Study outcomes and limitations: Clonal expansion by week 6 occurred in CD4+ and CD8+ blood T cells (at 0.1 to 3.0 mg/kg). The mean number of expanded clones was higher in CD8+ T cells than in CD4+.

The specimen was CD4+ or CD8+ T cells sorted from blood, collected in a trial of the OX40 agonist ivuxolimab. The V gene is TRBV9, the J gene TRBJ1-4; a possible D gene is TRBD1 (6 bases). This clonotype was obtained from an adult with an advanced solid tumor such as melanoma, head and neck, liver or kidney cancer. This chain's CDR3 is CASSSGGQNEKLFF. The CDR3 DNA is TGTGCCAGCAGCTCAGGAGGACAGAATGAAAAACTGTTTTTT.